The 15 T cell receptor beta chains presented below share a single source sample, sequenced in a study of blood T cell repertoires in COVID-19. The table came from immunoSEQ multiplex PCR; TCRdb's copy has only in-frame clones and leaves some out. The repertoire has around 210,000 clones, around 81% of them found once; the top ten carry 5.5% to 7%. Sequencing input: peripheral blood. These receptors were taken from a woman in her 70s with acute or convalescent COVID-19.

This chain uses TRBV7-8 with TRBJ2-1, with D perhaps matching TRBD2 (5 bases). The germline V and J ends were trimmed by 5 bases and 0 bases, with 11 bases remaining between them. Germline assignment: CDR1 SGHVS and CDR2 FQNEAQ. The CDR3 is 15 residues long. CDR3 loop: CASSITGFSYNEQFF. The CDR3, as DNA: TGTGCCAGCAGCATAACGGGGTTCTCCTACAATGAGCAGTTCTTC.

This clone was seen only a few times. This chain uses TRBV30 with TRBJ2-7; 7 nucleotides match TRBD2. Trimming at V came to 5 bases and at J to 3 bases, leaving 1 base not matched to a gene. This CDR3 has 11 residues. Per germline, CDR1 GTSNPN and CDR2 SVGIG (reference sequence). In DNA, the CDR3 is TGTGCCTGGGGCGGGAGCTACGAGCAGTACTTC. This codes for CAWGGSYEQYF.

This clone came up a few times. The chain employs TRBV27 and TRBJ2-1; no clear D. CDR1 and CDR2 (germline): MNHEY, SMNVEV (reference sequence). V lost 7 bases and J lost 4, with 11 bases in between. CDR3 length equals 13 residues. The CDR3 DNA reads as TGTGCCAGCACCGATGACAAGTACAATGAGCAGTTCTTC. Protein product: CASTDDKYNEQFF.

J is TRBJ2-7 and V is TRBV5-6; D possibly corresponds to TRBD2 (6 bases). This CDR3 contains 15 residues. The germline V gene encodes CDR1 SGHDT and CDR2 YYEEEE. V gave up 1 base and J gave up 5 bases, with 16 bases separating them. CDR3 in amino acids: CASSLRVLAIHEQYF. The DNA of the CDR3 is TGTGCCAGCAGCTTGAGAGTACTAGCTATCCACGAGCAGTACTTC. Looking up the rest from reference TRBV5-6 and TRBJ2-7 gives the full variable domain: DAGVTQSPTHLIKTRGQQVTLRCSPKSGHDTVSWYQQALGQGPQFIFQYYEEEERQRGNFPDRFSGHQFPNYSSELNVNALLLGDSALYLCASSLRVLAIHEQYFGPGTRLTVT.

The chain combines TRBV5-1 with TRBJ2-7; the match to TRBD1 covers 7 bases. The CDR3 length is 15 residues. Trimming removed 0 bases from V and 0 bases from J; junction bases left unmatched: 3. The germline CDR1 and CDR2 sequences are SGHRS and YFSETQ. CDR3 coding DNA: TGCGCCAGCAGCTTGGAGGGGACAGCCTCCTACGAGCAGTACTTC. This codes for CASSLEGTASYEQYF. The entire variable domain, with the rest obtained from reference TRBV5-1 and TRBJ2-7, is as follows: KAGVTQTPRYLIKTRGQQVTLSCSPISGHRSVSWYQQTPGQGLQFLFEYFSETQRNKGNFPGRFSGRQFSNSRSEMNVSTLELGDSALYLCASSLEGTASYEQYFGPGTRLTVT.

A remark on this clone: Other DNA sequences from this sample encode an identical CDR3 as well. J is TRBJ2-6 and V is TRBV28; unclear D gene. Per germline, CDR1 MDHEN and CDR2 SYDVKM. V was trimmed by 4 bases and J by 1 base, leaving 8 bases between them. This CDR3 contains 15 residues. The CDR3 reads CASSSLGSGANVLTF. The CDR3 region has the DNA TGTGCCAGCAGTTCTCTAGGTTCTGGGGCCAACGTCCTGACTTTC.

The table lists this clone with a few counts. The genes are TRBV7-2 and TRBJ2-3, with TRBD2 identical over 11 bases. Germline CDR1 and CDR2: SGHTA and FQGNSA. The ends lost 5 bases at V and 2 bases at J; junction bases unmatched: 6. This CDR3 has 16 amino acids. The CDR3 DNA sequence: TGTGCCAGCAGCATTAGCGGGAGGGCCCCCACAGATACGCAGTATTTT. This encodes CASSISGRAPTDTQYF.

This chain joins TRBV21-1 and TRBJ1-4; the DNA was not used to check the table's D call, TRBD1. TRBV21-1 is marked as a pseudogene. CDR3 length: 18 amino acids. CDR3 region: CASSSCGQVRELNEKLFF. CDR3 coding DNA: TGTGCCAGCAGCTCCTGCGGACAGGTAAGGGAACTTAATGAAAAACTGTTTTTT.

The chain uses TRBV11-2 and TRBJ1-1; D remains unclear. Germline CDR1 reads SGHAT; CDR2 reads FQNNGV. V shed 3 bases and J shed 2 bases, with 4 bases lying between them. There are 12 residues in the CDR3. For the CDR3, the DNA is TGTGCCAGCAGCTTTATTAACACTGAAGCTTTCTTT. Protein sequence: CASSFINTEAFF.

The chain uses TRBV5-4 and TRBJ2-5, with 10 positions matching TRBD2. The CDR3 totals 19 residues. Per the germline V gene, CDR1 is SGHNT and CDR2 is YYREEE (reference sequence). J lost 4 bases, V lost 2 bases, and 17 bases had no gene match. The CDR3, as DNA: TGTGCCAGCAGCTTCTCTATATCTAGAAGCGGGAGGGGGTTAGAGACCCAGTACTTC. It specifies CASSFSISRSGRGLETQYF.

The chain employs TRBV2 and TRBJ1-6, with D possibly being TRBD1 (5 bases). This CDR3 has 14 amino acids. In germline, CDR1 is SNHLY, CDR2 FYNNEI. V lost 1 base and J 7 bases, leaving 8 bases between the germline ends. This chain's CDR3 is CASSEGTMNSPLHF. CDR3 sequence (DNA): TGTGCCAGCAGTGAAGGGACAATGAATTCACCCCTCCACTTT.

This chain links TRBV6-6 with TRBJ2-7, with D tentatively TRBD2 (6 bases). The germline V gene encodes CDR1 MNHNY and CDR2 SVGAGI (reference sequence). The CDR3 totals 15 residues. V lost 5 bases and J lost 3, with 17 bases in between. CDR3 in DNA: TGTGCCAGCAGTGGGCTAGCGCGGCGTTTCTACGAGCAGTACTTC. It is translated as CASSGLARRFYEQYF.

This chain connects TRBV24-1 to TRBJ2-1; TRBD1 matches 11 bases. With 3 bases clipped from V and 8 bases from J, the junction kept 8 bases outside the gene matches. Germline values: CDR1 KGHDR, CDR2 SFDVKD. The CDR3 is 16 residues long. For the CDR3, the DNA is TGTGCCACCAGTGATACACCCGGGACAGGGGGATATGAGCAGTTCTTC. Translation gives CATSDTPGTGGYEQFF.

The chain is built from TRBV6-4 and TRBJ2-5; unclear D gene. V was pared by 6 bases and J by 6 bases, with 8 bases between. The CDR3 length is 11 residues. The germline V gene has CDR1 MRHNA and CDR2 SNTAGT. CDR3 in DNA: TGTGCCAGCAGCCACTTAAAGACCCAGTACTTC. This codes for CASSHLKTQYF.

The chain recombines TRBV2 with TRBJ2-7, with 8 bases matching TRBD1. The CDR3 is 13 residues long. Germline values: CDR1 SNHLY, CDR2 FYNNEI. J was trimmed by 6 bases and V by 1 base; bases with no gene match: 2. The CDR3 DNA sequence: TGTGCCAGCAGTGAAGACGACAGGGGCGAGCAGTACTTC. Its protein product is CASSEDDRGEQYF.